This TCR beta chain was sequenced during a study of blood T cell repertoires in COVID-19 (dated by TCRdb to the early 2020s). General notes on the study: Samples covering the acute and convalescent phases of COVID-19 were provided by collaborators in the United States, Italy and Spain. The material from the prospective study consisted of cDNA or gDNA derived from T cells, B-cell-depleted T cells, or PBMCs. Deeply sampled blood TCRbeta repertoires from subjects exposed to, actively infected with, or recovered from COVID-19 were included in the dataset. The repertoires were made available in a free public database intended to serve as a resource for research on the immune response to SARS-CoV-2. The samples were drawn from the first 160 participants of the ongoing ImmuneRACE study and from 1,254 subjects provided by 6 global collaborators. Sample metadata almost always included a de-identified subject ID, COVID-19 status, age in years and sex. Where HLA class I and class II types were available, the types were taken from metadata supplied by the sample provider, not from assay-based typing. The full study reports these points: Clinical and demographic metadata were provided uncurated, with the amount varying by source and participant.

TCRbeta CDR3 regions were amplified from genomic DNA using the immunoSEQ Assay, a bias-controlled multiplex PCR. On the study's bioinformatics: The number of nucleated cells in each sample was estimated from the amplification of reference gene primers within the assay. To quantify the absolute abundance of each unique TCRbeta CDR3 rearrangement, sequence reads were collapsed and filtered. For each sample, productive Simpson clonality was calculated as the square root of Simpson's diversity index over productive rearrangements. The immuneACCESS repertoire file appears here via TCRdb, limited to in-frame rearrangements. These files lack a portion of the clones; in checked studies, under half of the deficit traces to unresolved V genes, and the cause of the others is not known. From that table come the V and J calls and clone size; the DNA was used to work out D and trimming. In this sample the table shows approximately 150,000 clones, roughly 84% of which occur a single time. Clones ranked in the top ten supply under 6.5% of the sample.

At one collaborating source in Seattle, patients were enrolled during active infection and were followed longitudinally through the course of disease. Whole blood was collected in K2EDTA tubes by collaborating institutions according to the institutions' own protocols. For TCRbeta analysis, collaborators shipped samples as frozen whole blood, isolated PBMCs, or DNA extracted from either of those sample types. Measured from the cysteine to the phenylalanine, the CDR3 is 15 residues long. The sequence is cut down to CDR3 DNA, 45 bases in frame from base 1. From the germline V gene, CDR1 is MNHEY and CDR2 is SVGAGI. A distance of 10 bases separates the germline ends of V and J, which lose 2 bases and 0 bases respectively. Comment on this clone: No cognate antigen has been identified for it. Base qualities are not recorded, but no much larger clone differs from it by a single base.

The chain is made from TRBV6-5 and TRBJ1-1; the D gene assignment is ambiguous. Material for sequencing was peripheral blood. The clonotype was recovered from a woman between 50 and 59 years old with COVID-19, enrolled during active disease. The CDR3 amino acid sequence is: CASSYVSGMNTEAFF. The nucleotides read TGTGCCAGCAGTTACGTTTCAGGAATGAACACTGAAGCTTTCTTT.